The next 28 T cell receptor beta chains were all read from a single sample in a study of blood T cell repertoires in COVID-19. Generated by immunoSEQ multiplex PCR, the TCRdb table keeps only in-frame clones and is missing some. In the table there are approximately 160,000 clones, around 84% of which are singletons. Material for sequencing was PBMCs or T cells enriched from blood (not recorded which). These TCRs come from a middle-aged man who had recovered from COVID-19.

The CDR3: CSVEVEGAAYGYTF. The CDR3 DNA sequence: TGCAGCGTTGAAGTGGAGGGGGCGGCCTATGGCTACACCTTC. The rearrangement links TRBV29-1 to TRBJ1-2; TRBD1 agrees at 7 bases. Germline lookup yields CDR1 SQVTM and CDR2 ANQGSEA. V shed 1 base, J shed 4 bases, and the junction held 6 bases outside the gene matches. This CDR3 spans 14 amino acids.

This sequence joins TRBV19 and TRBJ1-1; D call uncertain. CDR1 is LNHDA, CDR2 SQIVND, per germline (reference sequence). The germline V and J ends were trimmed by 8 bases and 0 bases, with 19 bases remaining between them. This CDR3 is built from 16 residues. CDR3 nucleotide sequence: TGTGCCAGTGGCCCATCGGGGTACGACATGAACACTGAAGCTTTCTTT. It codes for CASGPSGYDMNTEAFF.

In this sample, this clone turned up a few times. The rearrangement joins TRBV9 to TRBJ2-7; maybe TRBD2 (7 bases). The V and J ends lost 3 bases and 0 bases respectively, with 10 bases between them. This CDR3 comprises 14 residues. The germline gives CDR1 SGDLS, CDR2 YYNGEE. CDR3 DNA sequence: TGTGCCAGCAGCGCCGGGGGGCCCTCCTACGAGCAGTACTTC. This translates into CASSAGGPSYEQYF. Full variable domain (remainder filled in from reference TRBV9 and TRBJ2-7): DSGVTQTPKHLITATGQRVTLRCSPRSGDLSVYWYQQSLDQGLQFLIQYYNGEERAKGNILERFSAQQFPDLHSELNLSSLELGDSALYFCASSAGGPSYEQYFGPGTRLTVT.

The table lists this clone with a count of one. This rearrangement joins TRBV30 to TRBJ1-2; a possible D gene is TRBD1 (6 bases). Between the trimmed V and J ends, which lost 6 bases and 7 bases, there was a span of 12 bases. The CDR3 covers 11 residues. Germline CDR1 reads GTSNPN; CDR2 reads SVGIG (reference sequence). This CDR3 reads CACRSGVGYTF. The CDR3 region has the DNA TGTGCCTGCCGATCAGGGGTTGGCTACACCTTC.

CDR3 residues: CASSLAMGGSQAFF. CDR3 nucleotide sequence: TGTGCCAGCAGCTTAGCAATGGGAGGGTCACAAGCTTTCTTT. V and J are TRBV7-9 and TRBJ1-1; D uncertain. Trimming removed 0 bases at V and 9 bases at J, with 14 bases between. This CDR3 contains 14 residues. Germline CDR1 and CDR2: SEHNR and FQNEAQ (reference sequence).

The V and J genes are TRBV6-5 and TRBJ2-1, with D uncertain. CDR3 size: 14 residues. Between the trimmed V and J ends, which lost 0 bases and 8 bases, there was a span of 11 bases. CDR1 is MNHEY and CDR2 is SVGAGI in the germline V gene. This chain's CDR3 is CASSYSERSDEQFF. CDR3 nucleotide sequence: TGTGCCAGCAGTTACTCGGAGAGGTCCGATGAGCAGTTCTTC.

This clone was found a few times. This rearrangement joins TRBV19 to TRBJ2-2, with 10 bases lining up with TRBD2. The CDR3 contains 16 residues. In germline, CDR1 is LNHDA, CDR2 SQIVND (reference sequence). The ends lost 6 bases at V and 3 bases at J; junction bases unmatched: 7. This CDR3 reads CASSLISGGYTGELFF. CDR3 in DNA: TGTGCCAGTAGCCTTATTAGCGGGGGGTACACCGGGGAGCTGTTTTTT. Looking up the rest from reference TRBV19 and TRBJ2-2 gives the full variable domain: DGGITQSPKYLFRKEGQNVTLSCEQNLNHDAMYWYRQDPGQGLRLIYYSQIVNDFQKGDIAEGYSVSREKKESFPLTVTSAQKNPTAFYLCASSLISGGYTGELFFGEGSRLTVL.

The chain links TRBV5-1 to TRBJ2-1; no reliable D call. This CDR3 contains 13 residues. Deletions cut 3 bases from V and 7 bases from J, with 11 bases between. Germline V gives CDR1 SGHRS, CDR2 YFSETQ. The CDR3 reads CASSSLSGNEQFF. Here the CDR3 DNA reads TGCGCCAGCAGCTCACTATCTGGTAATGAGCAGTTCTTC.

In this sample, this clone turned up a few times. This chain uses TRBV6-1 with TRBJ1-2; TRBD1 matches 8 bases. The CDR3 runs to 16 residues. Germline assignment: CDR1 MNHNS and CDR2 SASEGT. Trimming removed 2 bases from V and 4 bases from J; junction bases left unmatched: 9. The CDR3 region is CASSEKSSGGAYGYTF. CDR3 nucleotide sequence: TGTGCCAGCAGTGAAAAGAGCTCAGGGGGCGCCTATGGCTACACCTTC.

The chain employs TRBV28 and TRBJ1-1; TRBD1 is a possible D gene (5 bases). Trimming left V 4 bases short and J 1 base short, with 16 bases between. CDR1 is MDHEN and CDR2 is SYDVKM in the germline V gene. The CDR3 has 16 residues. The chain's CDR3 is CASSSESTGGNTEAFF. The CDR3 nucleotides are TGTGCCAGCAGTTCAGAGTCCACCGGGGGGAACACTGAAGCTTTCTTT.

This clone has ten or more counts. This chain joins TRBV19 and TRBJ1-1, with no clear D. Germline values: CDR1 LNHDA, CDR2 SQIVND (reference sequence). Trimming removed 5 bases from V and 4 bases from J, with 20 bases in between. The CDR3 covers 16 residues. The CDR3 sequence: CASSLQAGREATEAFF. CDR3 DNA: TGTGCCAGTAGTCTTCAGGCGGGGAGAGAGGCCACTGAAGCTTTCTTT.

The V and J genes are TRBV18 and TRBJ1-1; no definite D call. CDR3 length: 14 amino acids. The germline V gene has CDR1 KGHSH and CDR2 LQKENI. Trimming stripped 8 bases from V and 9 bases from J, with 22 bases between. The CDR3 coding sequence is TGTGCCAGCACTGCTGAGACGGGTCCCCAGAAAGCTTTCTTT. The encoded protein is CASTAETGPQKAFF.

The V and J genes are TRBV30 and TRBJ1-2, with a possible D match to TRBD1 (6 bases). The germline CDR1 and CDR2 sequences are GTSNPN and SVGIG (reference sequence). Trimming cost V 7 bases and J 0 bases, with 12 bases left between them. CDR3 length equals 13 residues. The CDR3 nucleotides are TGTGCCTCGCGACGGACAGCTAACTATGGCTACACCTTC. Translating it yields CASRRTANYGYTF.

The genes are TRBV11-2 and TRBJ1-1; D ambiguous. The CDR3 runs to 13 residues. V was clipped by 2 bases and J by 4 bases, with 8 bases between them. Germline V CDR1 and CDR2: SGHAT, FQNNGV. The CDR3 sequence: CASSLREITEAFF. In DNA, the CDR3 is TGTGCCAGCAGCTTACGGGAAATCACTGAAGCTTTCTTT.

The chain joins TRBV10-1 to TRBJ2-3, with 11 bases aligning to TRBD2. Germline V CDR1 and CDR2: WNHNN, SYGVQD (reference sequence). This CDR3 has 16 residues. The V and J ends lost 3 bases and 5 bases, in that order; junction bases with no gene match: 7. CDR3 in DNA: TGCGCCAGCAGTGAATGGGCTAGCGGGGGGCAAGATACGCAGTATTTT. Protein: CASSEWASGGQDTQYF.

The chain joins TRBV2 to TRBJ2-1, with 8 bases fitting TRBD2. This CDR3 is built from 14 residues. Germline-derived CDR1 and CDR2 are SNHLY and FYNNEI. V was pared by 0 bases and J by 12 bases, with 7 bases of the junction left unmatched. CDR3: CASSEALGLAGQFF. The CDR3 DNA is TGTGCCAGCAGTGAAGCGCTTGGGCTAGCGGGGCAGTTCTTC.

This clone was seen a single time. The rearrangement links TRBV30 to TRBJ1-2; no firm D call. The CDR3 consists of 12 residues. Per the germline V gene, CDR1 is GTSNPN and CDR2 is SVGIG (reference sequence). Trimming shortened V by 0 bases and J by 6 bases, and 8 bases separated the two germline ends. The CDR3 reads CAWSVPGDGYTF. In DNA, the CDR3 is TGTGCCTGGAGTGTACCGGGAGATGGCTACACCTTC.

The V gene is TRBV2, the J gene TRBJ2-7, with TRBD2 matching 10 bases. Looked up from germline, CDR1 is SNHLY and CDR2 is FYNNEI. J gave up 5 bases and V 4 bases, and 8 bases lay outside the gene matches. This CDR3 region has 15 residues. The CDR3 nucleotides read TGTGCCAGCAGTGGGTCTAGCGGGGGCTACGACGAGCAGTACGTC. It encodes CASSGSSGGYDEQYV.

For the CDR3, the DNA is TGTGCCAGCAGTTTCAACAGGGGTAATGAAGCTTTCTTT. It codes for CASSFNRGNEAFF. This chain joins TRBV27 and TRBJ1-1; 7 nucleotides align to TRBD1. The CDR3 is 13 residues long. Looked up from germline, CDR1 is MNHEY and CDR2 is SMNVEV (reference sequence). J lost 7 bases, V lost 3 bases, and 5 bases had no gene match.

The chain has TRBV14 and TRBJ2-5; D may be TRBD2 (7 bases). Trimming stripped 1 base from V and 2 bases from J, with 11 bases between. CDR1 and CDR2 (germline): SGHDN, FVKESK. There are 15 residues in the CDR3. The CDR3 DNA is TGTGCCAGCAGCCAAGCGAGGGGGGGTCAAGAGACCCAGTACTTC. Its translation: CASSQARGGQETQYF.

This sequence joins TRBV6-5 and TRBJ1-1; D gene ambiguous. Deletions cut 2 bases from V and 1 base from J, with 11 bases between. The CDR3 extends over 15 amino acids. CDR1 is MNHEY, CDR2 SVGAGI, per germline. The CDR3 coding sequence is TGTGCCAGCAGTTACGCGGGGTTAGAGAACACTGAAGCTTTCTTT. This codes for CASSYAGLENTEAFF.

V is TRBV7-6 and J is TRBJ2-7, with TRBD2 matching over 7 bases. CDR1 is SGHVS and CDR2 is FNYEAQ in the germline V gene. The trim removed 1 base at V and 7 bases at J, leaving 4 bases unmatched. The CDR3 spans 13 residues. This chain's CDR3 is CASSLEAGREQYV. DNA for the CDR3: TGTGCCAGCAGCTTAGAAGCGGGGCGGGAGCAGTACGTC.

CDR3 DNA sequence: TGTGCCAGCAGCAAAAAGGACCCACAGGACAGACCATATGGGCCCCAGCATTTT. Translating gives CASSKKDPQDRPYGPQHF. The chain carries TRBV21-1 and TRBJ1-5; the tabulated D call, TRBD1, remains unverified against the DNA. TRBV21-1 is reported as a pseudogene. The CDR3 has 18 residues.

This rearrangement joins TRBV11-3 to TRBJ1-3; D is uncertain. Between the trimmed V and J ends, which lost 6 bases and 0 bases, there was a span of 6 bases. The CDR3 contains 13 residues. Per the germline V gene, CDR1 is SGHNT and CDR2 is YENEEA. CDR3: CASSLSSGNTIYF. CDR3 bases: TGTGCCAGCAGTCTCAGCTCTGGAAACACCATATATTTT.

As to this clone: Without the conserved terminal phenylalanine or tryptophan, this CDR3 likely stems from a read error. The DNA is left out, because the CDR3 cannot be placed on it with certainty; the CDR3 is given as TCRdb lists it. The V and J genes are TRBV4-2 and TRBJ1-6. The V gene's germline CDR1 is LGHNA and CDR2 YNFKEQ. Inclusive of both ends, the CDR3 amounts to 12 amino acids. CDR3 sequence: CASSQVSGGPHA.

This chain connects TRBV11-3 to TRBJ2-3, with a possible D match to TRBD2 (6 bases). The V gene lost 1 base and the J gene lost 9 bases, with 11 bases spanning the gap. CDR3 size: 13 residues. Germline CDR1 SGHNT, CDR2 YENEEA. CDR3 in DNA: TGTGCCAGCAGCTTAGTCCAGGGAGGCACGCAGTATTTT. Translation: CASSLVQGGTQYF.

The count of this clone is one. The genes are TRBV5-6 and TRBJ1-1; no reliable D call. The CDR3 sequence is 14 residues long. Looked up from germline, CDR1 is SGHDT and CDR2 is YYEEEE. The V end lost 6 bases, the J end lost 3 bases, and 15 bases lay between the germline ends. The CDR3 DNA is TGTGCCAGCAATAGTGGGGTCGGGGACACTGAAGCTTTCTTT. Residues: CASNSGVGDTEAFF. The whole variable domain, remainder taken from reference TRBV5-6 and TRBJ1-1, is DAGVTQSPTHLIKTRGQQVTLRCSPKSGHDTVSWYQQALGQGPQFIFQYYEEEERQRGNFPDRFSGHQFPNYSSELNVNALLLGDSALYLCASNSGVGDTEAFFGQGTRLTVV.

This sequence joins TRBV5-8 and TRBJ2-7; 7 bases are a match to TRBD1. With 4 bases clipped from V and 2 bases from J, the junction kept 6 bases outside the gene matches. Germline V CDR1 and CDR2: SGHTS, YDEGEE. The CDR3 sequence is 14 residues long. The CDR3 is CASSPGQATYEQYV. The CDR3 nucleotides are TGTGCCAGCAGCCCCGGACAGGCTACCTACGAGCAGTACGTC.